The entry that follows covers one TCR beta chain sequence. Assay used: immunoSEQ multiplex PCR; TCRdb lists only in-frame clones, some missing. Found here are 120,000 or so clones, approximately 90% of them singletons; the top ten hold 0.27%. The sample belongs to a study of OX40 agonist ivuxolimab in advanced cancers. In germline, CDR1 is SGHTA, CDR2 FQGTGA. The CDR3 consists of 13 residues. The ends were cut back, 1 base at V and 7 bases at J, with 10 bases in the middle. Sample: CD4+ or CD8+ T cells sorted from blood, taken in a trial of the OX40 agonist ivuxolimab. The receptor's source is an adult with an advanced solid tumor such as melanoma, head and neck, liver or kidney cancer. The gene calls are TRBV7-3 and TRBJ1-1, with D possibly being TRBD1 (5 bases). CDR3 region: CASSLNSGGEAFF. In DNA, the CDR3 is TGTGCCAGCAGCTTAAACTCGGGGGGTGAAGCTTTCTTT.